These 13 T cell receptor beta chains originate from one sample sequenced in a study of breast tumors, draining lymph nodes, adjacent tissues. TCRdb processed the multiplex PCR reads anew with MiXCR; each CDR3 protein has one entry. This table holds 150,000 to 200,000 distinct CDR3 sequences, approximately 30% found once. The lymph nodes were axillary draining lymph nodes from breast cancer patients. Sequencing was done on a sample of axillary lymph node tissue. All receptors come from a female donor with breast cancer. Some clones in this sample may be carry-over from other donors' samples.

The V call is TRBV6-5, the J call TRBJ2-2, with TRBD1 as a possible D gene (6 bases). Gene TRBJ1-1 matches the end of the DNA better, so the J call may be wrong. Germline lookup yields CDR1 MNHEY and CDR2 SVGAGI. The CDR3 runs 13 residues. The CDR3 loop reads CASKTGLYTEAFF. CDR3 bases: TGTGCCAGTAAAACAGGGCTTTACACTGAAGCTTTCTTT.

This rearrangement joins TRBV20-1 to TRBJ2-5, with a weak D call TRBD1 (6 bases). Per the germline V gene, CDR1 is DFQATT and CDR2 is SNEGSKA (reference sequence). V lost 0 bases and J lost 5, with 19 bases in between. CDR3 length equals 16 residues. The CDR3 protein is CSARDKRPQGRETQYF. In nucleotides, the CDR3 is TGCAGTGCTAGAGATAAGCGGCCACAGGGTAGGGAGACCCAGTACTTC.

The sample holds many counts of this clonotype. The genes are TRBV15 and TRBJ2-1; D is unclear. The CDR3 has 15 amino acids. V dropped 1 base and J dropped 0 bases, with 7 bases sitting between them. Germline-derived CDR1 and CDR2 are LNHNV and YYDKDF (reference sequence). CDR3 protein: CATSRGKSSYNEQFF. For the CDR3, the DNA is TGTGCCACCAGCAGAGGGAAGAGCTCCTACAATGAGCAGTTCTTC.

With regard to this clonotype: A read error is likely, as this CDR3 ends without the conserved phenylalanine or tryptophan. It is unclear where the CDR3 begins or ends on the DNA, so no DNA is shown, and the CDR3 is as TCRdb lists it. The chain has TRBV5-1 and TRBJ2-6. Germline CDR1 reads SGHRS; CDR2 reads YFSETQ. The CDR3 length is 8 residues, termini included. CDR3: CASSSGTS.

V and J are TRBV27 and TRBJ1-4; D not certain. V was clipped by 4 bases and J by 0 bases, with 9 bases between them. Germline lookup yields CDR1 MNHEY and CDR2 SMNVEV (reference sequence). The CDR3 has 15 amino acids. The CDR3 DNA reads TGTGCCAGCAGTTCCGCAGGAGCAACTAATGAAAAACTGTTTTTT. Amino acids: CASSSAGATNEKLFF.

This sequence joins TRBV6-2 or TRBV6-3 and TRBJ1-5; D not certain. V shed 6 bases and J shed 4 bases, with 16 bases lying between them. The CDR3 runs to 15 residues. Germline CDR1 and CDR2: MNHEY and SVGEGT. The CDR3 region has the DNA TGTGCCAGCAGCCCGGGCGCAAGCGGTAATCAGCCCCAGCATTTT. As protein: CASSPGASGNQPQHF.

For the CDR3, the DNA is TGTGCCAGCAGCCCGGGCGGGTTTTCGGTTTTTGGCTTAACCTTC. Encoded protein: CASSPGGFSVFGLTF. The V call is TRBV7-9, the J call TRBJ1-2, with unresolved D. Germline values: CDR1 SEHNR, CDR2 FQNEAQ (reference sequence). V lost 5 bases and J 14 bases, leaving 27 bases between the germline ends. CDR3 length equals 15 residues.

The rearrangement joins TRBV19 to TRBJ1-5, with D perhaps matching TRBD1 (5 bases). CDR1 is LNHDA and CDR2 is SQIVND in the germline V gene (reference sequence). Trimming took 3 bases from V and 1 from J, leaving 10 bases between them. This CDR3 contains 15 residues. CDR3 nucleotides: TGTGCCAGTAGTATCGGAGGGGCGAGCAATCAGCCCCAGCATTTT. This translates into CASSIGGASNQPQHF.

This clonotype was seen ten or more times. The chain links TRBV10-2 to TRBJ2-7, with TRBD1 matching 9 bases. CDR1 and CDR2 (germline): WSHSY, SAAADI. V gave up 6 bases and J gave up 2 bases; unmatched junction bases: 2. CDR3 length: 13 amino acids. Here the CDR3 DNA reads TGCGCCAGCAGGGGACAGGGAGCCTACGAGCAGTACTTC. Translated: CASRGQGAYEQYF.

Ten or more counts support this clonotype. This sequence joins TRBV11-2 and TRBJ2-5; D may be TRBD1 (5 bases). Trimming left V 1 base short and J 6 bases short, with 12 bases between. Germline V gene data show CDR1 as SGHAT and CDR2 as FQNNGV. The length of the CDR3 is 14 residues. This CDR3 is CASSLGGQGKTQYF. Here the CDR3 DNA reads TGTGCCAGCAGCTTAGGGGGCCAGGGTAAGACCCAGTACTTC.

This clonotype occurred once. CDR3 sequence reads: CSVGARSDTQYF. The CDR3 DNA sequence: TGCAGCGTTGGGGCTCGCTCAGATACGCAGTATTTT. The rearrangement joins TRBV29-1 to TRBJ2-3; no clear D gene. Germline lookup yields CDR1 SQVTM and CDR2 ANQGSEA. V was clipped by 4 bases and J by 4 bases, with 9 bases between them. The CDR3 has 12 amino acids.

This clonotype occurred many times. The rearrangement links TRBV10-3 to TRBJ1-5; TRBD1 matches 8 bases. The CDR3 has 14 amino acids. With V trimmed by 2 bases and J by 5 bases, 2 bases remained unmatched. Germline V CDR1 and CDR2: ENHRY, SYGVKD. This CDR3 is CAISEVTGDQPQHF. DNA for the CDR3: TGTGCCATCAGTGAGGTGACAGGGGATCAGCCCCAGCATTTT.

The rearrangement links TRBV27 to TRBJ2-6; D possibly corresponds to TRBD2 (5 bases). Trimming removed 6 bases at V and 0 bases at J, with 12 bases between. This CDR3 spans 16 amino acids. Germline CDR1 and CDR2: MNHEY and SMNVEV (reference sequence). Here the CDR3 reads CASSRVTSSGANVLTF. In DNA form, the CDR3 reads TGTGCCAGCAGCCGAGTTACTAGCTCTGGGGCCAACGTCCTGACTTTC.